The present T cell receptor (beta chain) was sequenced within a study of beta chain features in type 1 diabetes. Study-wide findings and caveats: People with Type 1 diabetes carried modestly yet significantly shorter TCRB CDR3s in all four CD4+ subsets. Possibly, sequencing cDNA over-represented cells that had high TCR expression levels.

This clone was detected only a few times. Its matching antigen is unknown. As every portion of the isolated RNA was reverse transcribed, the sequencing read expressed TCRB transcripts. The data were produced by immunoSEQ multiplex PCR, yet TCRdb's version contains in-frame clones alone and is incomplete. Seen here are about 660,000 clones, over 12% observed once, and the top ten hold approximately 0.042%. The CDR3 sequence is 13 residues long. Germline lookup yields CDR1 SQVTM and CDR2 ANQGSEA. The J segment lost 2 bases and the V segment lost 7 bases, leaving 6 bases of the junction unmatched. CD4+ naive, central memory, regulatory and stem cell-like memory cells were sorted via CD45RO/CCR7/CD25/CD127/CD95/CD27.

Source material: naive CD4+ T cells from blood. This receptor was identified in a man aged 18 to 35 with type 1 diabetes. The chain recombines TRBV29-1 with TRBJ1-1, with TRBD1 matching 8 bases. The CDR3 bases are TGCAGCGGCACACAGGGGGGAAACACTGAAGCTTTCTTT. Its protein product is CSGTQGGNTEAFF. Looking up the rest from reference TRBV29-1 and TRBJ1-1 gives the full variable domain: SAVISQKPSRDICQRGTSLTIQCQVDSQVTMMFWYRQQPGQSLTLIATANQGSEATYESGFVIDKFPISRPNLTFSTLTVSNMSPEDSSIYLCSGTQGGNTEAFFGQGTRLTVV.